Here is one TCR beta chain with its context. Its target is not known. The data belong to a study of siplizumab effects on memory and regulatory T cells. The V and J ends lost 5 bases and 5 bases respectively, with 4 bases between them. This CDR3 has 11 residues. Germline CDR1 and CDR2: LGHNT and FRNRAP. Whole-study results and caveats: Mean Treg-derived proportions of mappable alloreactive CD4+ clones were roughly 69% for siplizumab and less than 35% for controls. Memory cells seemed less diverse than naive T cells, which also seemed major contributors to the alloresponse. Significant reduction of alloreactive sequences traceable to unstimulated CD4+ memory cells was observed with siplizumab. Unstimulated subsets captured only a minor fraction of alloreactive clones.

The protocol was immunoSEQ multiplex PCR, while the TCRdb copy is restricted to in-frame clones and leaves out a portion. The sample holds about 82,000 clones; approximately 86% are singletons and the top ten take more than 1.5%. Sequenced input: Tregs sorted from blood. This receptor was obtained from a human donor in good health. The chain uses TRBV12-5 and TRBJ2-1; D remains unclear. Here the CDR3 reads CASGLHNEQFF. The CDR3 nucleotides read TGTGCTAGTGGTCTTCACAATGAGCAGTTCTTC.